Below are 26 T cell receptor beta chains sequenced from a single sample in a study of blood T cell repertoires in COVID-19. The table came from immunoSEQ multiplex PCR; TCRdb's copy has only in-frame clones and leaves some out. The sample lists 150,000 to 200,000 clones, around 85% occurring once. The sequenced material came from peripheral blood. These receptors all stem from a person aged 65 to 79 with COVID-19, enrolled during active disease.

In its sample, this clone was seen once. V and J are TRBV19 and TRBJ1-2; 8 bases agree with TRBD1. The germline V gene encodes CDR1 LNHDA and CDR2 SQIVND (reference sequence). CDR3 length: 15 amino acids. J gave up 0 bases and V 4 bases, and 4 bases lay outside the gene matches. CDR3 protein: CASSRGQDANYGYTF. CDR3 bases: TGTGCCAGTAGTAGGGGACAGGACGCTAACTATGGCTACACCTTC.

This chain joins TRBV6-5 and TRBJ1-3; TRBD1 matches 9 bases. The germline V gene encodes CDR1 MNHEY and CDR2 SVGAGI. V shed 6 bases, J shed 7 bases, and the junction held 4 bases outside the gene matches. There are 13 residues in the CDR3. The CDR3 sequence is CASSRDRENTIYF. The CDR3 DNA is TGTGCCAGCAGCCGGGACAGGGAGAACACCATATATTTT.

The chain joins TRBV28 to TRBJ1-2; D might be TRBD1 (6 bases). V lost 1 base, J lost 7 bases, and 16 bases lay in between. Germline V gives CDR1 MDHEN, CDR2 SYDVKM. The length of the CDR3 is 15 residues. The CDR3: CASSLLGAGYGGYTF. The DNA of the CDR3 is TGTGCCAGCAGTTTATTGGGGGCGGGTTATGGTGGCTACACCTTC.

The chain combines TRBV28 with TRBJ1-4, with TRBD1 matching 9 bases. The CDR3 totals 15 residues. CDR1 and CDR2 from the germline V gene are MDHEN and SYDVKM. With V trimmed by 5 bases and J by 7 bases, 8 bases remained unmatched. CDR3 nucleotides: TGTGCCAGCAGTACGTTCGGGACAGGGCTTGAAAAACTGTTTTTT. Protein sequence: CASSTFGTGLEKLFF.

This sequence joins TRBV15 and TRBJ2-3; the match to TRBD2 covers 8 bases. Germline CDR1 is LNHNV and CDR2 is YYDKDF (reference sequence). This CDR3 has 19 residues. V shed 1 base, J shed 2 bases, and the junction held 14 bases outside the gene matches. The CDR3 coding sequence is TGTGCCACCAGCAGAGGAGCGGGAAAGGGCGGGGGGTTCACAGATACGCAGTATTTT. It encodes CATSRGAGKGGGFTDTQYF.

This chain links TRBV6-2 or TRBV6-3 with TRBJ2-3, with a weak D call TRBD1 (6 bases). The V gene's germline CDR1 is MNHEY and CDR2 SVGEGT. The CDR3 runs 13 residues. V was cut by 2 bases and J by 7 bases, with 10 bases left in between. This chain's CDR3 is CASSYEGVNTQYF. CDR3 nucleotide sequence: TGTGCCAGCAGTTACGAGGGGGTGAATACGCAGTATTTT.

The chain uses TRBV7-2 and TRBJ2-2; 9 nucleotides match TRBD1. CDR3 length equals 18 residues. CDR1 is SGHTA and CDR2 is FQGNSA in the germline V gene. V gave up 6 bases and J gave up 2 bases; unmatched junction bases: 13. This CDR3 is CASSRDRAALDNTGELFF. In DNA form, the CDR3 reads TGTGCCAGCAGTAGGGACAGGGCAGCCCTAGACAACACCGGGGAGCTGTTTTTT.

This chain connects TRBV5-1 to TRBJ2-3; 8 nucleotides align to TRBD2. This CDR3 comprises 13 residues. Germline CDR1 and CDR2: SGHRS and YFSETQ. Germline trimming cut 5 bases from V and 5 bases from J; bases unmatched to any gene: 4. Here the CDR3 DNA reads TGCGCCAGCAGGCGGGAGGCCGGAGATACGCAGTATTTT. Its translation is CASRREAGDTQYF.

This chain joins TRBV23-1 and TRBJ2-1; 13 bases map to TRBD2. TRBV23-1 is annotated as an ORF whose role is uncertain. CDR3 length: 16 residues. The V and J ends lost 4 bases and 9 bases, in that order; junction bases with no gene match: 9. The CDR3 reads CASSPPRGLAGTEQFF. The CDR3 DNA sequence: TGCGCCAGCAGTCCTCCTAGGGGACTAGCGGGAACTGAGCAGTTCTTC.

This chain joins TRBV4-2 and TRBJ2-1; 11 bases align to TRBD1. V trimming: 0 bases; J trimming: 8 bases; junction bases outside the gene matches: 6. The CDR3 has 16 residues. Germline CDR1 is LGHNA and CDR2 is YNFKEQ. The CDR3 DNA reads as TGTGCCAGCAGCCAAGATTTCGGACAGGGGGCTCATGAGCAGTTCTTC. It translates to CASSQDFGQGAHEQFF.

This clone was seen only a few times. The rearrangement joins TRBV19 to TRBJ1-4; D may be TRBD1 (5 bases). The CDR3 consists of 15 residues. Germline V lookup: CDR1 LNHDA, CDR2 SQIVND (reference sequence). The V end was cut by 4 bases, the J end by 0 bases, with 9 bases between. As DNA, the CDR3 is TGTGCCAGTAGTACCCGACAGTCAACTAATGAAAAACTGTTTTTT. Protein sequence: CASSTRQSTNEKLFF.

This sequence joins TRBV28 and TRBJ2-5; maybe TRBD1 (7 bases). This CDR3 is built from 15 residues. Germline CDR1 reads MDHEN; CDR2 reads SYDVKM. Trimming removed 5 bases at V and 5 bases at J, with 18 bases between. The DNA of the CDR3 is TGTGCCAGCAGTAGGACACAGGGGCGGGGCGAGACCCAGTACTTC. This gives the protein CASSRTQGRGETQYF.

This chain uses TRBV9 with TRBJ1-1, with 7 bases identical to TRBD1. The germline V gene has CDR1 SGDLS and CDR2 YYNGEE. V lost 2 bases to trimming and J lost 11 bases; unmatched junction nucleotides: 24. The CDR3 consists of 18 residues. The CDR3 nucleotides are TGTGCCAGCAGCGTCCACGGAACCGGACACAGCGACAGGGTGGTGGCTTTCTTT. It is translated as CASSVHGTGHSDRVVAFF.

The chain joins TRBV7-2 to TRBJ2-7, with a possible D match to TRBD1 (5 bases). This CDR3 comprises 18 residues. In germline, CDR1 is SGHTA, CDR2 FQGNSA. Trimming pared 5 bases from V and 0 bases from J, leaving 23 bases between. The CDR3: CASSRQQGRGQSSYEQYF. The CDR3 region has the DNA TGTGCCAGCAGCCGGCAGCAAGGAAGGGGCCAAAGCTCCTACGAGCAGTACTTC. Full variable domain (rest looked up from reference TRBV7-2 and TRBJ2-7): GAGVSQSPSNKVTEKGKDVELRCDPISGHTALYWYRQSLGQGLEFLIYFQGNSAPDKSGLPSDRFSAERTGGSVSTLTIQRTQQEDSAVYLCASSRQQGRGQSSYEQYFGPGTRLTVT.

CDR3 in amino acids: CSASTGTYNEQFF. For the CDR3, the DNA is TGCAGTGCTAGTACAGGGACATACAATGAGCAGTTCTTC. The chain recombines TRBV20-1 with TRBJ2-1; possibly TRBD1 for D (6 bases). This CDR3 is 13 amino acids long. Trimming left V 3 bases short and J 4 bases short, with 10 bases between. Germline V gives CDR1 DFQATT, CDR2 SNEGSKA (reference sequence).

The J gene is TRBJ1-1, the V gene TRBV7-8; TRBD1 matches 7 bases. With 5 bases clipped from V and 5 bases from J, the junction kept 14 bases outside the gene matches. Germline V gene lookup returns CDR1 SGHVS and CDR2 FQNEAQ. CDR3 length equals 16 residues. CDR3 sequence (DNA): TGTGCCAGCAGCCTGTCGCCGACAGGGCAAAGTACTGAAGCTTTCTTT. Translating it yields CASSLSPTGQSTEAFF. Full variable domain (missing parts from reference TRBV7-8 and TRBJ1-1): GAGVSQSPRYKVAKRGQDVALRCDPISGHVSLFWYQQALGQGPEFLTYFQNEAQLDKSGLPSDRFFAERPEGSVSTLKIQRTQQEDSAVYLCASSLSPTGQSTEAFFGQGTRLTVV.

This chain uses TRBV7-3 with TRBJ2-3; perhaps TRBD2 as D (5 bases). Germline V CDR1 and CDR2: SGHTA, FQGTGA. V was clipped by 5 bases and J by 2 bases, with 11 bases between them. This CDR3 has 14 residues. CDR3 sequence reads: CASSPAGHTDTQYF. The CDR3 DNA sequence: TGTGCCAGCAGCCCTGCGGGTCACACAGATACGCAGTATTTT.

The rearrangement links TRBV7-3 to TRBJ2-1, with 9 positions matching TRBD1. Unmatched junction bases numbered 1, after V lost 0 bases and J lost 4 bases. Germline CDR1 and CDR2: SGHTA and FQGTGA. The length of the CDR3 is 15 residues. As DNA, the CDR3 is TGTGCCAGCAGCTTAACGGGACAGGGTTACAATGAGCAGTTCTTC. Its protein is CASSLTGQGYNEQFF.

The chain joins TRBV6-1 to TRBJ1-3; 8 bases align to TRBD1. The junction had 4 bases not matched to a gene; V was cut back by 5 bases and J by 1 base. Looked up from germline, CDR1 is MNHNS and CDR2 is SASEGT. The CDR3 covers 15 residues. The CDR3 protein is CASSSQGASGNTIYF. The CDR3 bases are TGTGCCAGCAGTTCTCAGGGGGCATCTGGAAACACCATATATTTT.

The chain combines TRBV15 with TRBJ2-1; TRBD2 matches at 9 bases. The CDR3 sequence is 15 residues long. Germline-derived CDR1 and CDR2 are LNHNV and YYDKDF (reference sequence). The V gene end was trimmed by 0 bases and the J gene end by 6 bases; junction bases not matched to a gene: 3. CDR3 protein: CATSREASGINEQFF. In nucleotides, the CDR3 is TGTGCCACCAGCAGAGAGGCTAGCGGGATCAATGAGCAGTTCTTC.

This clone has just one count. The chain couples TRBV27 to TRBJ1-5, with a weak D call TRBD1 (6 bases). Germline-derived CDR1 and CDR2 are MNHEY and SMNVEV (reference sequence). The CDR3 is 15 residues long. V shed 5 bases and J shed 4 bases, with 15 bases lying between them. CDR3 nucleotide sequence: TGTGCCAGCAGTCTCCAGGGGATAAGTAATCAGCCCCAGCATTTT. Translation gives CASSLQGISNQPQHF.

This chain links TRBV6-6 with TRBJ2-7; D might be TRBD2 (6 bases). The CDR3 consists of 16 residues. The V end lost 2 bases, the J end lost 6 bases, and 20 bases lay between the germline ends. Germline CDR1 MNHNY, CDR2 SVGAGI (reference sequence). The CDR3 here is CASSYGGGVGRGEQYF. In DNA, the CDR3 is TGTGCCAGCAGTTACGGTGGAGGGGTGGGGAGAGGCGAGCAGTACTTC.

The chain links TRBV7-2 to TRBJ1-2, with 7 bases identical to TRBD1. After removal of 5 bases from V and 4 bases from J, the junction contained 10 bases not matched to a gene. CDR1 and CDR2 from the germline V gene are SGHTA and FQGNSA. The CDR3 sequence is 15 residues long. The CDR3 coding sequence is TGTGCCAGCAGCCTCCAACTGGGACAGATCTATGGCTACACCTTC. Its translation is CASSLQLGQIYGYTF.

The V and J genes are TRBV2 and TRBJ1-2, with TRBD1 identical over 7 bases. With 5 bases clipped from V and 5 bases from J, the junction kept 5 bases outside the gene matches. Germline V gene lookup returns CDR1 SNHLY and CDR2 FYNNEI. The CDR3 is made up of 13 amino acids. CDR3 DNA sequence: TGTGCCAGCAGTCGGACAGGTAGTTATGGCTACACCTTC. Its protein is CASSRTGSYGYTF.

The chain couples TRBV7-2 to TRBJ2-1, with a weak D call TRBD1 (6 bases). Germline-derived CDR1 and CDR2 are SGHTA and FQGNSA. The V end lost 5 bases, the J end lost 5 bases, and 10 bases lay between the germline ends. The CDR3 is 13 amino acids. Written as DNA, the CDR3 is TGTGCCAGCAGCCCTCAGGGGAACAATGAGCAGTTCTTC. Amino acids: CASSPQGNNEQFF.

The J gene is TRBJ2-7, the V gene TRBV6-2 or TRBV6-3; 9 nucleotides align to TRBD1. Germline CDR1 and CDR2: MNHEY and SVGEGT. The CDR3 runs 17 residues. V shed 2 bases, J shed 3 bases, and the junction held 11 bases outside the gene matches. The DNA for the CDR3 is TGTGCCAGCAGTTACCCTCATTCGGGACAGGGCTTCTACGAGCAGTACTTC. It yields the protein CASSYPHSGQGFYEQYF.